Detailed here is one T cell receptor beta chain. There is no known antigen for this receptor. Per-base quality was not reported, and no clone a single base away is much larger than it. This sample is drawn from a study of identical twins listed by TCRdb under 2016. Describing the broader study: TCR alpha and beta repertoires from monozygotic twins, unrelated adults of various ages and cord blood were deep-sequenced to test whether fetal clonotypes persist. To rule out contamination, replicate twin experiments were performed at different times with different library preparation protocols.

Library prep was done by 5' RACE. Sequencing was performed on an Illumina HiSeq 2000. Template switching added a universal primer binding site, and the final cDNA carried a unique molecular identifier that allowed TCR cDNA molecules to be counted accurately. Specific primers in the conserved constant-segment region were used to synthesize first-strand cDNA for the TCR alpha and beta chains. Each cDNA library was double barcoded, with a SMART-Mk sample barcode plus Illumina barcodes, to control for contamination. TruSeq adapter sequences along with Illumina sample barcodes were introduced in two successive PCR steps. The Illumina HiSeq platform was used with custom primers to sequence TCR alpha and beta cDNA libraries. The original pipeline was this. MiGEC was used to process raw reads and extract unique molecular identifiers, and MiXCR was used to find CDR3 positions. Recombination models were inferred per individual with the repgenHMM and IGoR tools using an EM algorithm. The tcR package in R was used for shared clonotype analysis, with sharing normalized by the product of cloneset sizes. To study raw recombination without the effects of thymic and clonal selection, out-of-frame nonproductive sequences were analyzed. Through fastp at Q25 and MiXCR, TCRdb rebuilt clones from the public reads, retaining in-frame beta chains. Rows are unified per CDR3 protein, each entry keeping the most common DNA and genes. TCRdb assigned the V and J calls; the authors' analysis was not used. The sample table holds about 190,000 distinct CDR3 sequences, of which around a sixth were seen once. The ten top clones hold around two fifths of the sample.

All donors were healthy Caucasians. The twin cohort comprised three pairs of female monozygotic twins, all aged roughly 18 to 30 years. CD4+ and CD8+ T cell populations were isolated with positive isolation kits from Invitrogen. Reading from cysteine to phenylalanine, the CDR3 counts 11 amino acids. Only CDR3 DNA remains: 33 bases, in frame from the first base. Based on the germline V gene (reference sequence), the CDR1 and CDR2 sequences are MNHNY and SVGAGI. V is pared back by 10 bases and J by 5 bases, with 9 bases lying between the germline termini. What the work shows at the level of the full study, not this receptor alone: Because the same donors could not be followed over many years, the conclusions relied on cross-sectional statistical analysis. Out-of-frame TCR alpha sequences shared between twins showed an excess of low generation-probability sequences compared with coincidental sharing between unrelated individuals. In monozygotic twins, out-of-frame TCR alpha sharing was systematically underestimated by recombination models, although the models agreed with sharing between unrelated individuals. Excess twin sharing in beta out-of-frame sequences was weaker because fewer shared sequences lowered the signal-to-noise ratio. Zero-insertion analyses could be partly confounded by invariant T cells such as MAIT and iNKT, though diverse VJ usage argued against such confounding for most clonotypes. Fewer insertions were carried by abundant cord blood beta clonotypes; a weaker similar trend was observed in young adult naive repertoires, while no such trend was observed in memory repertoires.

The same data also contributed to another study, on T cells expressing NK-cell markers. The second paper states: TCR beta-chain repertoires were profiled in sorted CD3+CD56+NKG2C+, CD3+CD56+NKG2C- and CD3+CD56-NKG2C+ T-cell subsets from roughly eight donors. Among the eight sequenced donors, only one was HCMV-seronegative, while the other seven were HCMV-seropositive. In several experiments an anti-gammadeltaTCR antibody was added to restrict sorting to alphabetaTCR-expressing T cells. For about 6 donors, the dominant CD3+CD56+NKG2C+ clonotypes were among the top 10 CD8+ clonotypes and accounted for roughly 1.0-7.5% of CD8+ T cells. Those dominant clonotypes were again the most abundant among CD3+CD56-NKG2C+ cells in a handful of donors, at roughly 25-65%. It remained unclear whether the expanded NKG2C-expressing T cell clones were specific for HCMV antigens. The study sequenced eight donors, all healthy volunteers chosen at random: three men and five women. HCMV-specific IgG was detected in serum with a commercial ELISA kit to determine HCMV serostatus. MIGEC handled demultiplexing of the reads and grouping by UMI, while MiTCR was used to assemble and quantify clonotypes. To exclude erroneous sequences, only TCR cDNA sequences supported by at least two reads were retained. Downstream repertoire analysis used the tcR package, and clonotypes were matched across fractions by CDR3 nucleotide sequence plus V segment. Antigen specificity was annotated against VDJdb with VDJmatch, allowing one amino acid substitution in CDR3.

The rearranged segments are TRBV6-6 and TRBJ2-4; the D gene is not confidently resolved. This TCR was recovered from a woman aged 18 to 35 in good health. Sequencing was performed on CD8+ T cells sorted from blood. The DNA is TGTGCCACCCTCCAGGAAAACATTCAGTACTTC. This is translated as CATLQENIQYF.